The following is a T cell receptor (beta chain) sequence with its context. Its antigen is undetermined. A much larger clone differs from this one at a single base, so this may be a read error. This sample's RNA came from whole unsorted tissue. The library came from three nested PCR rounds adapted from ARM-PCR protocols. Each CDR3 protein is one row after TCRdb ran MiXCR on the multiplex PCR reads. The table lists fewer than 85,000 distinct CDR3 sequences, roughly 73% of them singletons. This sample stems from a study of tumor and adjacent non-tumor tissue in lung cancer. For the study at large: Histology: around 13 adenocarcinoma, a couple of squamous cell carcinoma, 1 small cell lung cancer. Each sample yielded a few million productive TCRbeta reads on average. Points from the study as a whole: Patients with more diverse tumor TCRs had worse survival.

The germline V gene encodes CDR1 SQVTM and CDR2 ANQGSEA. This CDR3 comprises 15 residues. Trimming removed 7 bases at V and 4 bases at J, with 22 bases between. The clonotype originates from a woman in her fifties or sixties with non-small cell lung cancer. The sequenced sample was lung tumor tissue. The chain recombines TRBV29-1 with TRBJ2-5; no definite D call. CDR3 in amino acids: CSAAPPWISRETQYF. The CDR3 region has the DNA TGCAGCGCCGCCCCACCTTGGATTAGCAGAGAGACCCAGTACTTC.